This entry features one TCR beta chain sequence. Its antigen is unidentified. The data were produced by immunoSEQ multiplex PCR, yet TCRdb's version contains in-frame clones alone and is incomplete. Of 50,000 or so clones in the sample, roughly 88% are singletons; the top ten hold around 15%. This specimen belongs to a study of T cell responses to AZD1222 COVID-19 vaccine. Study results and limitations: Spike regions recognized by vaccine-associated CD4 TCRs spanned the protein, led by 160-218 and 743-854. A mostly white British donor set with more females was recruited, and clonal diversity was possibly underestimated.

The V gene's germline CDR1 is SEHNR and CDR2 FQNEAQ (reference sequence). Unmatched junction bases numbered 9, after V lost 5 bases and J lost 5 bases. The CDR3 spans 15 residues. Sequenced material: peripheral blood, taken on day 0 of AZD1222 vaccination. The receptor was isolated from an adult in good health. The rearrangement links TRBV7-9 to TRBJ1-1; 9 nucleotides match TRBD1. This chain's CDR3 is CASSPETGGMTEAFF. DNA of the CDR3: TGTGCCAGCAGCCCGGAGACAGGGGGTATGACTGAAGCTTTCTTT. Filled out from reference TRBV7-9 and TRBJ1-1, the complete variable domain reads DTGVSQNPRHKITKRGQNVTFRCDPISEHNRLYWYRQTLGQGPEFLTYFQNEAQLEKSRLLSDRFSAERPKGSFSTLEIQRTEQGDSAMYLCASSPETGGMTEAFFGQGTRLTVV.